The 8 T cell receptor beta chains given below trace back to one sample, sequenced in a study of blood T cell repertoires in COVID-19. The table came from immunoSEQ multiplex PCR; TCRdb's copy has only in-frame clones and leaves some out. The repertoire holds some 50,000 clones, with 84% as singletons. Source material: peripheral blood. The receptors shown here come from a human donor in a cohort sampled during active COVID-19.

The J gene is TRBJ1-6, the V gene TRBV27; no reliable D call. This CDR3 region has 15 residues. Germline values: CDR1 MNHEY, CDR2 SMNVEV (reference sequence). Between the trimmed V and J ends, which lost 8 bases and 7 bases, there was a span of 18 bases. CDR3 in DNA: TGTGCCAGCGGATCGTTACAGCCTACGAATTCACCCCTCCACTTT. Protein product: CASGSLQPTNSPLHF.

This chain links TRBV9 with TRBJ1-2; maybe TRBD1 (5 bases). The V end lost 4 bases, the J end lost 1 base, and 14 bases lay between the germline ends. Per germline, CDR1 SGDLS and CDR2 YYNGEE. The CDR3 covers 15 residues. DNA for the CDR3: TGTGCCAGCAGCCCCTATAGGCAGGGTAACTATGGCTACACCTTC. It encodes CASSPYRQGNYGYTF.

The chain links TRBV3-1 (or the pseudogene TRBV3-2) to TRBJ1-6, with a weak D call TRBD1 (6 bases). V dropped 5 bases and J dropped 8 bases, with 19 bases sitting between them. The CDR3 has 16 residues. From germline, CDR1 is LGHDT and CDR2 YNNKEL (reference sequence). CDR3 sequence (DNA): TGTGCCAGCAGCTCAATTGGGGACATACGGCATTCACCCCTCCACTTT. It is translated as CASSSIGDIRHSPLHF.

This rearrangement joins TRBV6-5 to TRBJ2-5; no definite D call. V gave up 0 bases and J gave up 5 bases, with 10 bases separating them. Germline V gene lookup returns CDR1 MNHEY and CDR2 SVGAGI. This CDR3 is 14 amino acids long. The CDR3 region is CASSYSLAGETQYF. The CDR3 DNA follows: TGTGCCAGCAGTTACTCCTTGGCCGGGGAGACCCAGTACTTC.

The J gene is TRBJ2-1, the V gene TRBV27, with 7 bases that match TRBD1. The junction had 5 bases not matched to a gene; V was cut back by 2 bases and J by 4 bases. The germline CDR1 and CDR2 sequences are MNHEY and SMNVEV (reference sequence). The CDR3 sequence is 15 residues long. CDR3 DNA sequence: TGTGCCAGCAGTTTAACAGGGACAGAGTACAATGAGCAGTTCTTC. Translation: CASSLTGTEYNEQFF.

CDR3 protein: CATSDGGGPYEQYF. The CDR3 DNA follows: TGTGCCACCAGTGATGGGGGCGGTCCATACGAGCAGTACTTC. V usage is TRBV24-1 and J usage is TRBJ2-7; the D gene is possibly TRBD1 (6 bases). Germline lookup yields CDR1 KGHDR and CDR2 SFDVKD. CDR3 length equals 14 residues. The V and J ends lost 3 bases and 4 bases respectively, with 12 bases between them.

V and J are TRBV30 and TRBJ2-3; 13 positions match TRBD2. CDR1 is GTSNPN and CDR2 is SVGIG in the germline V gene (reference sequence). V shed 2 bases, J shed 6 bases, and the junction held 5 bases outside the gene matches. The CDR3 runs to 15 residues. CDR3 amino acids: CAWSRLAGGQDTQYF. The CDR3 DNA reads as TGTGCCTGGAGTCGACTAGCGGGAGGCCAGGATACGCAGTATTTT. The variable domain in full, with the rest retrieved from reference TRBV30 and TRBJ2-3, is SQTIHQWPATLVQPVGSPLSLECTVEGTSNPNLYWYRQAAGRGLQLLFYSVGIGQISSEVPQNLSASRPQDRQFILSSKKLLLSDSGFYLCAWSRLAGGQDTQYFGPGTRLTVL.

The chain employs TRBV5-1 and TRBJ2-5; 10 nucleotides align to TRBD2. This CDR3 region has 15 residues. Trimming cost V 4 bases and J 4 bases; bases outside gene matches: 7. CDR1 and CDR2 (germline): SGHRS, YFSETQ. The CDR3 is CASSPASGSRETQYF. In DNA, the CDR3 is TGCGCCAGCAGCCCCGCTAGCGGGAGTAGAGAGACCCAGTACTTC.